This passage covers 21 T cell receptor beta chains from one sample sequenced in a study of T cells expressing NK-cell markers. TCRdb reprocessed the 5' RACE reads and stores each CDR3 protein as one record, lacking DNA. This table holds 130,000 to 150,000 distinct CDR3 sequences. Material: blood T cells: a sorted CD56 or NKG2C T cell subset, CD4+ or CD8+ T cells, or bulk PBMC T cells (not recorded which). These receptors were obtained from a man between 18 and 29 years old in good health.

The rearrangement uses TRBV7-9 and TRBJ2-2. Germline CDR1 SEHNR, CDR2 FQNEAQ (reference sequence). This CDR3 is 15 amino acids long. The CDR3 reads CASSIAGVSAGELFF.

V gene TRBV30 combines with J gene TRBJ1-6. CDR3 length equals 15 residues. Germline V gene data show CDR1 as GTSNPN and CDR2 as SVGIG (reference sequence). The CDR3 is CAWSAGVSYNSPLHF.

The genes are TRBV12-3 or TRBV12-4 and TRBJ2-3. This CDR3 contains 12 residues. The CDR3 loop reads CASSSGTDTQYF.

V is TRBV18 and J is TRBJ1-1; checking the TCRdb D call of TRBD1 is not possible without DNA. The CDR3 has 16 residues. CDR1 is KGHSH, CDR2 LQKENI, per germline. CDR3 in amino acids: CASSPEDRRLNTEAFF.

The rearrangement links TRBV28 to TRBJ2-7; without DNA, the TCRdb call of TRBD1 cannot be checked. The CDR3 extends over 14 amino acids. Germline V lookup: CDR1 MDHEN, CDR2 SYDVKM. The CDR3 is CASSPTGTGDEQYF.

The chain is built from TRBV24-1 and TRBJ2-1. Germline V gene lookup returns CDR1 KGHDR and CDR2 SFDVKD. This CDR3 is built from 14 residues. Here the CDR3 reads CATSDRLGYNEQFF.

The V call is TRBV12-3 or TRBV12-4, the J call TRBJ2-5; the TCRdb D gene call, TRBD2, has no DNA to confirm it. The CDR3 totals 15 residues. The CDR3 reads CASRPEDLPKETQYF.

The rearrangement uses TRBV12-3 or TRBV12-4 and TRBJ2-3; TCRdb's D call, TRBD1, is unchecked because there is no DNA. The CDR3 has 15 amino acids. The CDR3 loop reads CASSLRDRLTDTQYF.

The V gene is TRBV30, the J gene TRBJ2-3; TCRdb proposes TRBD2, but this gene call is untestable without DNA. The length of the CDR3 is 16 residues. The germline gives CDR1 GTSNPN, CDR2 SVGIG (reference sequence). The chain's CDR3 is CAWDPFGAGAPDTQYF.

The chain uses TRBV27 and TRBJ1-1; the TCRdb call, TRBD1, lacks DNA for checking. Germline V CDR1 and CDR2: MNHEY, SMNVEV (reference sequence). The CDR3 is made up of 13 amino acids. The CDR3 sequence is CAVGASGSTEAFF.

The rearrangement joins TRBV7-9 to TRBJ2-3; the TCRdb call, TRBD2, lacks DNA for checking. The CDR3 sequence is 15 residues long. CDR1 and CDR2 (germline): SEHNR, FQNEAQ (reference sequence). CDR3: CASSPPSVNTDTQYF.

The chain's CDR3 is CASSYSGGSVADTQYF. The chain has TRBV6-5 and TRBJ2-3; TCRdb calls TRBD2, which cannot be checked without DNA. Germline V CDR1 and CDR2: MNHEY, SVGAGI. The CDR3 covers 16 residues.

The J gene is TRBJ2-3, the V gene TRBV13. Looked up from germline, CDR1 is PRHDT and CDR2 is FYEKMQ (reference sequence). The CDR3 consists of 16 residues. The CDR3 reads CASSSWGSRSTDTQYF.

V is TRBV19 and J is TRBJ2-1; TCRdb calls TRBD1, which cannot be checked without DNA. The CDR3 spans 14 residues. Germline V gene sequence: CDR1 LNHDA, CDR2 SQIVND (reference sequence). CDR3 region: CASKSRGYGNEQFF.

The chain uses TRBV5-5 and TRBJ2-7; TCRdb lists TRBD1, though no DNA is available to test this call. Looked up from germline, CDR1 is SGHKS and CDR2 is YYEKEE (reference sequence). The CDR3 runs 14 residues. The CDR3 loop reads CASEGQGASYEQYF.

This sequence joins TRBV20-1 and TRBJ2-7; TCRdb proposes TRBD2, but this gene call is untestable without DNA. The CDR3 loop spans 17 amino acids. Germline V lookup: CDR1 DFQATT, CDR2 SNEGSKA (reference sequence). CDR3 sequence: CSARYDSLSGRLGEQYF.

The chain links TRBV28 to TRBJ2-1; TCRdb selects TRBD1, and the lack of DNA leaves this call unchecked. Per germline, CDR1 MDHEN and CDR2 SYDVKM. The CDR3 has 16 residues. The CDR3 is CASSPEIRVRYNEQFF.

The chain links TRBV6-5 to TRBJ2-1. The CDR3 extends over 14 amino acids. From germline, CDR1 is MNHEY and CDR2 SVGAGI. CDR3 sequence reads: CASSYLAIHNEQFF.

This chain links TRBV4-1 with TRBJ2-3; TCRdb designates TRBD2, a call that cannot be tested without DNA. This CDR3 spans 17 amino acids. Germline loops: CDR1 MGHRA, CDR2 YSYEKL. CDR3 loop: CASSQEFPAGPTDTQYF.

The CDR3 loop reads CASLGTFNNEQFF. The chain couples TRBV12-3 or TRBV12-4 to TRBJ2-1; without DNA, the TCRdb call of TRBD2 cannot be checked. CDR3 size: 13 residues.

This chain connects TRBV19 to TRBJ2-1; TCRdb selects TRBD2, and the lack of DNA leaves this call unchecked. The germline V gene has CDR1 LNHDA and CDR2 SQIVND (reference sequence). The CDR3 covers 18 residues. The CDR3 spells CASSIPRFSGSSYNEQFF. Full variable domain (remainder filled in from reference TRBV19 and TRBJ2-1): DGGITQSPKYLFRKEGQNVTLSCEQNLNHDAMYWYRQDPGQGLRLIYYSQIVNDFQKGDIAEGYSVSREKKESFPLTVTSAQKNPTAFYLCASSIPRFSGSSYNEQFFGPGTRLTVL.